These 17 T cell receptor beta chains share one sample of origin, sequenced in a study of T cell responses to AZD1222 COVID-19 vaccine listed by TCRdb under 2021. The method behind the library was the immunoSEQ multiplex PCR assay. TCRdb stores this immuneACCESS table with in-frame sequences only. Part of the clones is absent; in the studies checked, under half of the shortfall reflects unresolved V genes, and no reason is known for the rest. Within this sample are roughly 150,000 clones, with approximately 88% of them counted one time only. The ten largest clones add up to 2% to 2.5% of the sample. Sample time point, as interpreted from the label and publication: baseline before first vaccination. The sequencing here drew on peripheral blood, taken on day 0 of AZD1222 vaccination. The origin of the receptors is an adult in good health.

The chain joins TRBV27 to TRBJ2-1; possible D gene TRBD1, 5 bases. This CDR3 contains 15 residues. CDR1 is MNHEY, CDR2 SMNVEV, per germline (reference sequence). Trimming removed 3 bases from V and 2 bases from J, with 11 bases in between. The CDR3 is CASSFTGPPYNEQFF. The CDR3 nucleotides read TGTGCCAGCAGTTTCACAGGACCTCCCTACAATGAGCAGTTCTTC.

A single count supports this clone. The rearrangement joins TRBV27 to TRBJ1-6, with 7 bases matching TRBD1. CDR1 is MNHEY, CDR2 SMNVEV, per germline (reference sequence). The CDR3 covers 16 residues. The V and J ends lost 6 bases and 0 bases, in that order; junction bases with no gene match: 5. The CDR3 coding sequence is TGTGCCAGCAGGGGACAGTTGAGCTCCTATAATTCACCCCTCCACTTT. Encoded protein: CASRGQLSSYNSPLHF.

The chain has TRBV11-3 and TRBJ2-3; D gene unclear. CDR1 and CDR2 (germline): SGHNT, YENEEA. V lost 5 bases and J 4 bases, leaving 7 bases between the germline ends. There are 12 residues in the CDR3. The CDR3 loop is CASSPPADTQYF. CDR3 DNA sequence: TGTGCCAGCAGCCCGCCGGCAGATACGCAGTATTTT.

The chain carries TRBV2 and TRBJ1-4; 7 bases map to TRBD1. Germline CDR1 and CDR2: SNHLY and FYNNEI. The V and J ends lost 6 bases and 7 bases, in that order; junction bases with no gene match: 5. This CDR3 region has 13 residues. CDR3 in amino acids: CASSYRGGEKLFF. The CDR3 DNA reads as TGTGCCAGCAGCTACAGGGGTGGTGAAAAACTGTTTTTT.

The J gene is TRBJ2-7, the V gene TRBV28, with TRBD1 matching 8 bases. Trimming took 2 bases from V and 0 from J; bases not matched to a gene: 3. Germline CDR1 and CDR2: MDHEN and SYDVKM. This CDR3 is 15 amino acids long. The CDR3 sequence is CASSLPRGPSYEQYF. The CDR3 nucleotides read TGTGCCAGCAGTTTACCCAGGGGGCCCTCCTACGAGCAGTACTTC.

The chain is built from TRBV7-2 and TRBJ2-5, with 11 positions matching TRBD2. This CDR3 is 17 amino acids long. V gave up 2 bases and J gave up 4 bases; unmatched junction bases: 9. In germline, CDR1 is SGHTA, CDR2 FQGNSA. CDR3 in amino acids: CASSLSFSGTSGETQYF. DNA for the CDR3: TGTGCCAGCAGCTTATCCTTTTCCGGGACTAGCGGAGAGACCCAGTACTTC.

V is TRBV6-5 and J is TRBJ2-3, with TRBD2 as a possible D gene (6 bases). Per germline, CDR1 MNHEY and CDR2 SVGAGI. CDR3 length: 14 amino acids. V was trimmed by 8 bases and J by 0 bases, leaving 12 bases between them. CDR3 sequence reads: CASSRDLSTDTQYF. CDR3 DNA: TGTGCCAGCTCCCGGGACTTAAGCACAGATACGCAGTATTTT.

The chain recombines TRBV28 with TRBJ2-1, with D maybe TRBD2 (5 bases). From germline, CDR1 is MDHEN and CDR2 SYDVKM. This CDR3 region has 19 residues. V lost 3 bases and J lost 7, with 28 bases in between. CDR3 bases: TGTGCCAGCAGTTTTCGCCCCTCTGGGGAGCGGCTGGGCCGGAATGAGCAGTTCTTC. Translated: CASSFRPSGERLGRNEQFF.

This clone was detected once. Germline and junction disagree at one end, which may indicate a read error. The chain is built from TRBV19 and TRBJ2-1, with 11 bases fitting TRBD2. CDR1 LNHDA and CDR2 SQIVND come from the germline V gene (reference sequence). The CDR3 spans 16 residues. The CDR3 sequence is CASSLEGTSGYNEQFF. CDR3 in DNA: TGTGCCAGTAGTTTAGAAGGGACTAGCGGATACAATGAGCAGTTCTTC.

The chain links TRBV30 to TRBJ1-6; unclear D gene. Trimming removed 0 bases at V and 7 bases at J, with 10 bases between. Germline V gives CDR1 GTSNPN, CDR2 SVGIG (reference sequence). The CDR3 spans 14 residues. The CDR3 region has the DNA TGTGCCTGGAGTGTGTCCAGTACAAATTCACCCCTCCACTTT. As protein: CAWSVSSTNSPLHF.

This clone appeared a single time. The rearrangement joins TRBV27 to TRBJ1-3, with unresolved D. Trimming cost V 4 bases and J 4 bases, with 11 bases left between them. This CDR3 has 14 residues. Per germline, CDR1 MNHEY and CDR2 SMNVEV (reference sequence). The CDR3 nucleotides are TGTGCCAGCAGTTCCTTTGGATACGGAAACACCATATATTTT. This sequence encodes CASSSFGYGNTIYF.

This clone was found a few times. The gene calls are TRBV15 and TRBJ2-5; D is uncertain. The CDR3 totals 14 residues. Looked up from germline, CDR1 is LNHNV and CDR2 is YYDKDF (reference sequence). The V and J ends lost 3 bases and 1 base respectively, with 9 bases between them. For the CDR3, the DNA is TGTGCCACCAGCAGGGGCGCGGTCCAAGAGACCCAGTACTTC. Encoded protein: CATSRGAVQETQYF.

The chain has TRBV9 and TRBJ1-2, with a weak D call TRBD1 (5 bases). CDR3 size: 17 residues. The V end was cut by 0 bases, the J end by 2 bases, with 17 bases between. Germline CDR1 SGDLS, CDR2 YYNGEE. The DNA of the CDR3 is TGTGCCAGCAGCGTAGGGAGTAGTGACAGAACAAACTATGGCTACACCTTC. Protein sequence: CASSVGSSDRTNYGYTF.

This chain links TRBV12-5 with TRBJ2-2; 8 bases agree with TRBD1. Losses at the gene ends were 6 bases for V and 2 bases for J; bases not matched to a gene: 14. Per the germline V gene, CDR1 is LGHNT and CDR2 is FRNRAP. CDR3 length: 18 amino acids. CDR3 sequence reads: CASGSLWGTGTNTGELFF. In DNA form, the CDR3 reads TGTGCTAGTGGCAGCCTTTGGGGGACAGGCACTAACACCGGGGAGCTGTTTTTT.

This clone was found once. The chain recombines TRBV27 with TRBJ2-4; the D gene could be TRBD1 or TRBD2 (5 bases each). The CDR3 extends over 16 amino acids. V was cut by 5 bases and J by 0 bases, with 14 bases left in between. Germline values: CDR1 MNHEY, CDR2 SMNVEV (reference sequence). CDR3 coding DNA: TGTGCCAGCAGTGATTTTGGGGGTCTAGCCAAAAACATTCAGTACTTC. Translation gives CASSDFGGLAKNIQYF.

This clone occurred once. The rearrangement links TRBV7-2 to TRBJ2-7; D is ambiguous. This CDR3 has 12 residues. V was pared by 2 bases and J by 6 bases, with 8 bases between. Germline V gene sequence: CDR1 SGHTA, CDR2 FQGNSA. The DNA for the CDR3 is TGTGCCAGCAGCTTAAGGCTCGCCGAGCAGTACTTC. This encodes CASSLRLAEQYF.

Comments on this clone: The DNA is omitted, as the CDR3 cannot be located on it reliably, and the CDR3 follows TCRdb's listing. The chain couples TRBV21-1 to TRBJ2-2; the tabulated D call, TRBD2, remains unverified against the DNA. TRBV21-1 is an annotated pseudogene. From its first to its last residue, the CDR3 has 15 amino acids. The CDR3 reads CASSKVGCGSGELFF.